The 8 T cell receptor beta chains given below trace back to one sample, sequenced in a study of control samples from healthy donors and cancer patients. The table came from immunoSEQ multiplex PCR; TCRdb's copy has only in-frame clones and leaves some out. The profile shows roughly 120,000 clones, over 75% of them singletons. Sequencing used PBMCs. The receptors were sampled from a woman aged 45-65 years with colorectal cancer.

The chain uses TRBV28 and TRBJ1-1; D is possibly TRBD1 (6 bases). The length of the CDR3 is 11 residues. Germline V gene lookup returns CDR1 MDHEN and CDR2 SYDVKM. V shed 2 bases and J shed 11 bases, with 9 bases lying between them. The CDR3 reads CASSLRGTAFF. DNA of the CDR3: TGTGCCAGCAGTTTAAGGGGGACCGCTTTCTTT.

The V call is TRBV10-3, the J call TRBJ1-4; D gene ambiguous. Per the germline V gene, CDR1 is ENHRY and CDR2 is SYGVKD. The CDR3 length is 14 residues. Trimming took 3 bases from V and 3 from J, leaving 8 bases between them. The CDR3 DNA is TGTGCCATCAGTGATGACGGCCCTAATGAAAAACTGTTTTTT. Amino acids: CAISDDGPNEKLFF.

For this clone: Additional DNA sequences in this sample encode the identical CDR3. The chain couples TRBV7-2 to TRBJ2-1; 10 bases map to TRBD2. Germline V CDR1 and CDR2: SGHTA, FQGNSA. The CDR3 has 15 residues. The V gene end was trimmed by 1 base and the J gene end by 3 bases; junction bases not matched to a gene: 0. This CDR3 is CASSLGLAGYNEQFF. Written as DNA, the CDR3 is TGTGCCAGCAGCTTAGGACTAGCGGGCTACAATGAGCAGTTCTTC.

The chain carries TRBV2 and TRBJ1-5; D not certain. CDR1 and CDR2 from the germline V gene are SNHLY and FYNNEI. This CDR3 is 14 amino acids long. The germline V and J ends were trimmed by 8 bases and 3 bases, with 14 bases remaining between them. The chain's CDR3 is CASLAGFDNQPQHF. The CDR3 DNA is TGTGCCAGCCTGGCTGGGTTTGACAATCAGCCCCAGCATTTT. Full variable domain (remainder filled in from reference TRBV2 and TRBJ1-5): EPEVTQTPSHQVTQMGQEVILRCVPISNHLYFYWYRQILGQKVEFLVSFYNNEISEKSEIFDDQFSVERPDGSNFTLKIRSTKLEDSAMYFCASLAGFDNQPQHFGDGTRLSIL.

The chain joins TRBV11-2 to TRBJ1-2; D unclear. The length of the CDR3 is 13 residues. The germline CDR1 and CDR2 sequences are SGHAT and FQNNGV. The V end was cut by 5 bases, the J end by 2 bases, with 9 bases between. This chain's CDR3 is CASSPTENYGYTF. The CDR3 DNA reads as TGTGCCAGCAGCCCTACAGAGAACTATGGCTACACCTTC.

The gene calls are TRBV7-7 and TRBJ2-7, with TRBD1 matching over 7 bases. Unmatched junction bases numbered 5, after V lost 5 bases and J lost 1 base. Germline-derived CDR1 and CDR2 are SSHAT and FNYEAQ (reference sequence). This CDR3 is built from 14 residues. This CDR3 reads CASSPGTVSYEQYF. Written as DNA, the CDR3 is TGTGCCAGCAGCCCCGGGACAGTATCCTACGAGCAGTACTTC. The full variable domain, rest sourced from reference TRBV7-7 and TRBJ2-7, is GAGVSQSPRYKVTKRGQDVTLRCDPISSHATLYWYQQALGQGPEFLTYFNYEAQPDKSGLPSDRFSAERPEGSISTLTIQRTEQRDSAMYRCASSPGTVSYEQYFGPGTRLTVT.

The chain employs TRBV6-5 and TRBJ1-5; a possible D gene is TRBD1 (5 bases). The V end was cut by 8 bases, the J end by 2 bases, with 13 bases between. The CDR3 contains 14 residues. Germline V gene sequence: CDR1 MNHEY, CDR2 SVGAGI. This CDR3 is CASQNRGGNQPQHF. The CDR3 nucleotides are TGTGCCAGCCAGAATAGGGGTGGCAATCAGCCCCAGCATTTT.

The chain uses TRBV6-1 and TRBJ1-2; D perhaps matches TRBD1 (5 bases). This CDR3 spans 16 amino acids. The V gene lost 1 base and the J gene lost 7 bases, with 19 bases spanning the gap. From germline, CDR1 is MNHNS and CDR2 SASEGT. Here the CDR3 DNA reads TGTGCCAGCAGTGAAGAAGAGGGGATAGAAAGCTGTGGCTACACCTTC. Translation: CASSEEEGIESCGYTF.